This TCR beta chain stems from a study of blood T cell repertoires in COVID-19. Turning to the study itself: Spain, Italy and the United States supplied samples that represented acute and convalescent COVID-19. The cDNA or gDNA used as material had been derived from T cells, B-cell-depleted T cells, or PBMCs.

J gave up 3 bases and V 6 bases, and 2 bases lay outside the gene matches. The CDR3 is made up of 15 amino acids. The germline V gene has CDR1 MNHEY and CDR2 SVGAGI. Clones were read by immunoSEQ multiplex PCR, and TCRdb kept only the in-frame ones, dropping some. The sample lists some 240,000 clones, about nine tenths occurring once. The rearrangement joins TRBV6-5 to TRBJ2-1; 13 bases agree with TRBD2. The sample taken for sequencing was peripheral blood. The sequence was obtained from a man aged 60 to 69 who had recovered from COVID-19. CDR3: CASSRTSGGYNEQFF. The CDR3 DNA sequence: TGTGCCAGCAGCAGGACTAGCGGGGGCTACAATGAGCAGTTCTTC.